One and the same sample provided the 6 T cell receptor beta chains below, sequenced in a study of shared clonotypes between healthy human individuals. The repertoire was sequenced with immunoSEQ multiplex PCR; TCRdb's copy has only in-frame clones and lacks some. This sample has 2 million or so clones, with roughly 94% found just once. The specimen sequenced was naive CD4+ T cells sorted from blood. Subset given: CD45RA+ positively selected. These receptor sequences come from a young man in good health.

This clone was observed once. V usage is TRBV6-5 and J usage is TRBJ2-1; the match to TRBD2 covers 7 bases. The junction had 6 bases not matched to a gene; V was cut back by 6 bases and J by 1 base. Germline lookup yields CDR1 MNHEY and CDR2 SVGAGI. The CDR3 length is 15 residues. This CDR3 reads CASSASGDSYNEQFF. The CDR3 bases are TGTGCCAGCAGCGCGAGCGGGGATTCCTACAATGAGCAGTTCTTC.

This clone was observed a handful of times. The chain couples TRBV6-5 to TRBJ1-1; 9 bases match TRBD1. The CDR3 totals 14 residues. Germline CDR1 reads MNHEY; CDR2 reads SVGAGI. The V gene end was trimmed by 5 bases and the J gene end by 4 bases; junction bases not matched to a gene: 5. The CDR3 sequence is CASSGDRVVTEAFF. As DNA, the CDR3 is TGTGCCAGCAGTGGGGACAGGGTCGTCACTGAAGCTTTCTTT.

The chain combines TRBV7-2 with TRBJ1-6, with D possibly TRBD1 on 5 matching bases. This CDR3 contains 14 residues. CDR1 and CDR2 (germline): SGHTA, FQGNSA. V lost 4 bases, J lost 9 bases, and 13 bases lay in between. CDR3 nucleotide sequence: TGTGCCAGCAGCTCCACAGGCAAGGGTTCACCCCTCCACTTT. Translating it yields CASSSTGKGSPLHF.

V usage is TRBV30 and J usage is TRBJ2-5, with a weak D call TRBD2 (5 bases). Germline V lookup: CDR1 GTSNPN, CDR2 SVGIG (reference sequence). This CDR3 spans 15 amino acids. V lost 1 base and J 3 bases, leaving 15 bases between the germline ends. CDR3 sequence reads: CAWSGKGRGKETQYF. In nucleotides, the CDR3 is TGTGCCTGGAGTGGAAAGGGAAGAGGGAAAGAGACCCAGTACTTC. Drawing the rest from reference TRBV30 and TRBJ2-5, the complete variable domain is SQTIHQWPATLVQPVGSPLSLECTVEGTSNPNLYWYRQAAGRGLQLLFYSVGIGQISSEVPQNLSASRPQDRQFILSSKKLLLSDSGFYLCAWSGKGRGKETQYFGPGTRLLVL.

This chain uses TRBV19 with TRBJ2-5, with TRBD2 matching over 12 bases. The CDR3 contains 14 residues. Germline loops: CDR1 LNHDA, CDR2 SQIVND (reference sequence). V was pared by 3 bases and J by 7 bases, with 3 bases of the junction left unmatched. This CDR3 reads CASSMGLAGVTQYF. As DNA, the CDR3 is TGTGCCAGTAGTATGGGACTAGCGGGCGTGACCCAGTACTTC. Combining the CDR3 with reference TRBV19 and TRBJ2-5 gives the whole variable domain DGGITQSPKYLFRKEGQNVTLSCEQNLNHDAMYWYRQDPGQGLRLIYYSQIVNDFQKGDIAEGYSVSREKKESFPLTVTSAQKNPTAFYLCASSMGLAGVTQYFGPGTRLLVL.

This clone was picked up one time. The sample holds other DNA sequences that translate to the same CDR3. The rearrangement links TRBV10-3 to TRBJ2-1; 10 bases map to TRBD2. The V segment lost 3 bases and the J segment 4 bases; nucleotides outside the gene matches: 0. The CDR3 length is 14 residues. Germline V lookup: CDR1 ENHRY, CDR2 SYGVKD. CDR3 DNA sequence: TGTGCCATCAGTGAAGCGGGAGGGTACAATGAGCAGTTCTTC. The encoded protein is CAISEAGGYNEQFF.